One T cell receptor (beta chain) is described in this entry. These data originate in a study of blood T cell repertoires in COVID-19. For the study at large: Whether acute or convalescent, the COVID-19 samples came from the United States, Italy and Spain. Sources were T cells, B-cell-depleted T cells, or PBMCs; the material itself was cDNA or gDNA.

Seattle enrolled patients during active infection and tracked them longitudinally. In the source study's methods: Researchers report that nucleated cell counts were estimated from reference gene primer amplification. Some clones are missing from TCRdb's copy, which holds only in-frame ones; the method was immunoSEQ multiplex PCR. The V and J calls and clone size are taken from that table; D and trimming were inferred from the DNA. Among approximately 340,000 clones, 87% were seen once, and the ten largest hold 7.5% to 10%. Germline assignment: CDR1 LGHNA and CDR2 YSLEER. V lost 0 bases to trimming and J lost 8 bases, with 14 bases between them. The CDR3 totals 15 residues.

Input material: peripheral blood. V usage is TRBV4-3 and J usage is TRBJ2-4; a possible D gene is TRBD2 (5 bases). This receptor was obtained from a man aged 25 to 40 with COVID-19, enrolled during active disease. CDR3 loop: CASSQESRPGDIQYF. In DNA form, the CDR3 reads TGCGCCAGCAGCCAAGAGAGCAGGCCCGGGGACATTCAGTACTTC.